A single sample is the source of the 5 T cell receptor beta chains below, sequenced in a study of blood T cell repertoires in COVID-19. This table comes from immunoSEQ multiplex PCR, and its TCRdb copy is limited to in-frame clones, with some not included. The sample gives approximately 190,000 clones, over 80% of which show up once; about 5.7% is in the top ten. The source material was peripheral blood. All receptors come from a woman aged 40 to 50 with acute or convalescent COVID-19.

The chain joins TRBV18 to TRBJ2-1, with D tentatively TRBD2 (6 bases). Trimming removed 3 bases from V and 5 bases from J, with 11 bases in between. From germline, CDR1 is KGHSH and CDR2 LQKENI. This CDR3 spans 14 amino acids. CDR3 nucleotide sequence: TGTGCCAGCTCACCCCCTAGCGTAAACAATGAGCAGTTCTTC. It yields the protein CASSPPSVNNEQFF.

There are a few counts of this clone. The chain has TRBV7-3 and TRBJ2-1; D perhaps matches TRBD2 (5 bases). Germline V gene sequence: CDR1 SGHTA, CDR2 FQGTGA. V was clipped by 5 bases and J by 7 bases, with 24 bases between them. The CDR3 spans 17 residues. Written as DNA, the CDR3 is TGTGCCAGCAGCCCCAGGCCCCTAGCAGATGGGAGAAATGAGCAGTTCTTC. Its translation is CASSPRPLADGRNEQFF.

CDR3: CSARVPYGYTF. As DNA, the CDR3 is TGCAGTGCTAGAGTCCCGTATGGCTACACCTTC. V and J are TRBV20-1 and TRBJ1-2; D not resolved. The CDR3 runs 11 residues. The germline V gene encodes CDR1 DFQATT and CDR2 SNEGSKA (reference sequence). Trimming pared 1 base from V and 5 bases from J, leaving 5 bases between.

The rearrangement uses TRBV29-1 and TRBJ1-5, with 7 bases fitting TRBD1. The germline gives CDR1 SQVTM, CDR2 ANQGSEA. This CDR3 has 14 residues. J gave up 3 bases and V 4 bases, and 6 bases lay outside the gene matches. The CDR3 sequence is CSVATGRDNQPQHF. DNA for the CDR3: TGCAGCGTTGCGACAGGGCGGGACAATCAGCCCCAGCATTTT.

Only one count was recorded for this clone. The rearrangement joins TRBV4-2 to TRBJ1-6; D is ambiguous. The CDR3 is 13 residues long. Germline-derived CDR1 and CDR2 are LGHNA and YNFKEQ. V gave up 1 base and J gave up 4 bases, with 2 bases separating them. CDR3 loop: CASSQAYNSPLHF. Here the CDR3 DNA reads TGTGCCAGCAGCCAAGCTTATAATTCACCCCTCCACTTT.